One sample yielded the 32 T cell receptor beta chains listed below, sequenced in a study of technical replicates of blood from several donors. Using immunoSEQ multiplex PCR, the repertoire was profiled, and TCRdb retains in-frame clones only, with some absent. The data contain 45,000 to 60,000 clones, roughly 84% of them singletons. The sample was PBMCs. The receptors were gathered from a human donor in good health. Some clones in this sample may be carry-over from other donors' samples.

The chain combines TRBV7-2 with TRBJ1-2, with 9 positions matching TRBD1. Germline CDR1 and CDR2: SGHTA and FQGNSA. The ends lost 7 bases at V and 4 bases at J; junction bases unmatched: 10. The CDR3 spans 15 residues. CDR3 coding DNA: TGTGCCAGCAAATCCACAGGGGGCATCGGCTATGGCTACACCTTC. It specifies CASKSTGGIGYGYTF.

Here the CDR3 DNA reads TGTGCCAGTAGTATAGACCCGGGACAGTCCAGGGCCCAGTACTTC. Residues: CASSIDPGQSRAQYF. The V call is TRBV19, the J call TRBJ2-5; 7 nucleotides agree with TRBD1. Germline assignment: CDR1 LNHDA and CDR2 SQIVND (reference sequence). With 0 bases clipped from V and 9 bases from J, the junction kept 10 bases outside the gene matches. The CDR3 covers 15 residues.

The rearrangement joins TRBV30 to TRBJ1-2, with D tentatively TRBD1 (6 bases). The germline V gene has CDR1 GTSNPN and CDR2 SVGIG (reference sequence). Trimming cost V 4 bases and J 4 bases, with 10 bases left between them. The CDR3 runs 12 residues. Here the CDR3 reads CAWTQGTYGYTF. In DNA, the CDR3 is TGTGCCTGGACGCAGGGGACCTATGGCTACACCTTC.

The J gene is TRBJ2-7, the V gene TRBV5-1; the match to TRBD2 covers 12 bases. CDR1 is SGHRS and CDR2 is YFSETQ in the germline V gene. There are 15 residues in the CDR3. With 3 bases clipped from V and 7 bases from J, the junction kept 8 bases outside the gene matches. The chain's CDR3 is CASSYPGLAGTEQYF. CDR3 nucleotide sequence: TGCGCCAGCAGCTACCCGGGACTAGCGGGTACGGAGCAGTACTTC.

The gene calls are TRBV30 and TRBJ2-3; no definite D call. The germline V gene encodes CDR1 GTSNPN and CDR2 SVGIG (reference sequence). This CDR3 contains 15 residues. V lost 0 bases and J 1 base, leaving 11 bases between the germline ends. Here the CDR3 reads CAWSVRSSGTDTQYF. The CDR3 coding sequence is TGTGCCTGGAGTGTACGATCGAGCGGCACAGATACGCAGTATTTT.

This clone was seen only a few times. This chain joins TRBV4-2 and TRBJ1-2; TRBD1 might be the D (6 bases). Deletions cut 3 bases from V and 7 bases from J, with 15 bases between. The CDR3 totals 14 residues. The V gene's germline CDR1 is LGHNA and CDR2 YNFKEQ. The CDR3 is CASSQPGQRVGYTF. CDR3 sequence (DNA): TGTGCCAGCAGCCAGCCGGGACAACGGGTTGGCTACACCTTC.

V and J are TRBV4-3 and TRBJ1-3; D is unresolved. CDR3 length: 16 residues. Germline assignment: CDR1 LGHNA and CDR2 YSLEER. The V end lost 0 bases, the J end lost 6 bases, and 15 bases lay between the germline ends. CDR3 sequence reads: CASSQDSGQTKNTIYF. The CDR3 DNA follows: TGCGCCAGCAGCCAAGATAGCGGGCAGACAAAAAACACCATATATTTT.

This clone was counted between two and nine times. The rearrangement links TRBV30 to TRBJ1-1; no clear D gene. V dropped 1 base and J dropped 8 bases, with 8 bases sitting between them. The length of the CDR3 is 11 residues. Germline V gene data show CDR1 as GTSNPN and CDR2 as SVGIG (reference sequence). Here the CDR3 DNA reads TGTGCCTGGAGTGCGGGGAGGGAAGCTTTCTTT. Amino acid sequence: CAWSAGREAFF.

The rearrangement uses TRBV10-3 and TRBJ1-2; 11 positions agree with TRBD1. V was pared by 3 bases and J by 8 bases, with 11 bases of the junction left unmatched. CDR3 length: 16 amino acids. Looked up from germline, CDR1 is ENHRY and CDR2 is SYGVKD. CDR3 coding DNA: TGTGCCATCAGTGACCCGGGACAGGGGGATCGGAGAGGCTACACCTTC. Its protein product is CAISDPGQGDRRGYTF.

This sequence joins TRBV30 and TRBJ2-5, with D possibly being TRBD1 (5 bases). V lost 0 bases to trimming and J lost 5 bases, with 13 bases between them. This CDR3 spans 14 amino acids. CDR1 GTSNPN and CDR2 SVGIG come from the germline V gene (reference sequence). DNA for the CDR3: TGTGCCTGGAGTGTACTGGGGCTAGGGGAGACCCAGTACTTC. Translation: CAWSVLGLGETQYF. Complete variable domain (other parts from reference TRBV30 and TRBJ2-5): SQTIHQWPATLVQPVGSPLSLECTVEGTSNPNLYWYRQAAGRGLQLLFYSVGIGQISSEVPQNLSASRPQDRQFILSSKKLLLSDSGFYLCAWSVLGLGETQYFGPGTRLLVL.

The chain employs TRBV6-5 and TRBJ2-6; 7 bases are a match to TRBD2. CDR3 length: 14 amino acids. Germline V gives CDR1 MNHEY, CDR2 SVGAGI. V was clipped by 5 bases and J by 4 bases; unmatched bases: 2. As DNA, the CDR3 is TGTGCCAGCAGTGGGAGGGCCGGGGCCAACGTCCTGACTTTC. It specifies CASSGRAGANVLTF.

The chain is built from TRBV18 and TRBJ1-4; 9 nucleotides line up with TRBD1. V lost 4 bases to trimming and J lost 2 bases; unmatched junction nucleotides: 8. The germline V gene encodes CDR1 KGHSH and CDR2 LQKENI. There are 17 residues in the CDR3. CDR3 DNA: TGTGCCAGCTCACACGACAGGGGGGAGAGGACTAATGAAAAACTGTTTTTT. Its protein product is CASSHDRGERTNEKLFF.

In nucleotides, the CDR3 is TGCGCCAGCAGCTTGGAAGTAGGGCGGGGGGGTCTTAATGAGCAGTTCTTC. Its translation: CASSLEVGRGGLNEQFF. This chain uses TRBV5-1 with TRBJ2-1; the match to TRBD2 covers 9 bases. From germline, CDR1 is SGHRS and CDR2 YFSETQ. J lost 7 bases, V lost 0 bases, and 11 bases had no gene match. CDR3 size: 17 residues.

The chain employs TRBV5-6 and TRBJ1-2; 7 bases fit TRBD1. Germline-derived CDR1 and CDR2 are SGHDT and YYEEEE. CDR3 length equals 15 residues. The V segment lost 3 bases and the J segment 4 bases; nucleotides outside the gene matches: 9. In DNA form, the CDR3 reads TGTGCCAGCAGCTCCTACGGACAGGCTATCTATGGCTACACCTTC. The encoded protein is CASSSYGQAIYGYTF. The full variable domain, its missing parts supplied by reference TRBV5-6 and TRBJ1-2, is DAGVTQSPTHLIKTRGQQVTLRCSPKSGHDTVSWYQQALGQGPQFIFQYYEEEERQRGNFPDRFSGHQFPNYSSELNVNALLLGDSALYLCASSSYGQAIYGYTFGSGTRLTVV.

V usage is TRBV30 and J usage is TRBJ2-7, with D possibly matching TRBD2 (5 bases). The ends were cut back, 2 bases at V and 6 bases at J, with 14 bases in the middle. The CDR3 sequence is 13 residues long. Germline CDR1 and CDR2: GTSNPN and SVGIG (reference sequence). The CDR3: CAWSRYSEGEQYF. The CDR3 region has the DNA TGTGCCTGGAGTAGGTACTCCGAGGGCGAGCAGTACTTC.

The J gene is TRBJ1-2, the V gene TRBV10-1; TRBD1 matches at 9 bases. Germline CDR1 reads WNHNN; CDR2 reads SYGVQD (reference sequence). The CDR3 sequence is 19 residues long. The ends lost 0 bases at V and 2 bases at J; junction bases unmatched: 13. DNA for the CDR3: TGCGCCAGCAGTGAGTCGAGGGGACAGGGTTACCCCTTAAACTATGGCTACACCTTC. Translating gives CASSESRGQGYPLNYGYTF.

CDR3 nucleotide sequence: TGTGCCAGCTCACCACGCGACACAGATACGCAGTATTTT. It specifies CASSPRDTDTQYF. V gene TRBV18 combines with J gene TRBJ2-3; no definite D call. Between the trimmed V and J ends, which lost 1 base and 2 bases, there was a span of 4 bases. There are 13 residues in the CDR3. The germline V gene has CDR1 KGHSH and CDR2 LQKENI.

The chain employs TRBV7-9 and TRBJ2-3; TRBD2 matches at 10 bases. The ends lost 1 base at V and 0 bases at J; junction bases unmatched: 7. The CDR3 has 18 amino acids. Germline CDR1 is SEHNR and CDR2 is FQNEAQ (reference sequence). CDR3 sequence reads: CASSLGAGGLLSTDTQYF. The CDR3, as DNA: TGTGCCAGCAGCTTAGGAGCGGGGGGGCTCCTTAGCACAGATACGCAGTATTTT. Filled out from reference TRBV7-9 and TRBJ2-3, the complete variable domain reads DTGVSQNPRHKITKRGQNVTFRCDPISEHNRLYWYRQTLGQGPEFLTYFQNEAQLEKSRLLSDRFSAERPKGSFSTLEIQRTEQGDSAMYLCASSLGAGGLLSTDTQYFGPGTRLTVL.

The rearrangement links TRBV5-6 to TRBJ1-2, with D perhaps matching TRBD1 (6 bases). This CDR3 is built from 14 residues. V shed 7 bases and J shed 5 bases, with 18 bases lying between them. In germline, CDR1 is SGHDT, CDR2 YYEEEE. Here the CDR3 reads CASLRDRIDYGYTF. CDR3 bases: TGTGCCAGCCTACGCGACAGGATAGATTATGGCTACACCTTC.

The rearrangement uses TRBV5-6 and TRBJ2-1; 9 bases agree with TRBD1. Germline assignment: CDR1 SGHDT and CDR2 YYEEEE. Germline trimming cut 0 bases from V and 6 bases from J; bases unmatched to any gene: 4. This CDR3 spans 15 amino acids. The CDR3: CASSLGDRVVNEQFF. In DNA form, the CDR3 reads TGTGCCAGCAGCTTGGGGGACAGGGTGGTCAATGAGCAGTTCTTC.

The chain joins TRBV5-4 to TRBJ2-5, with D tentatively TRBD2 (6 bases). Trimming left V 2 bases short and J 6 bases short, with 11 bases between. There are 13 residues in the CDR3. The germline gives CDR1 SGHNT, CDR2 YYREEE (reference sequence). In nucleotides, the CDR3 is TGTGCCAGCAGCTTTTGGGGGGATCAGACCCAGTACTTC. Its protein is CASSFWGDQTQYF.

J is TRBJ2-1 and V is TRBV27, with D unclear. The CDR3 spans 13 residues. V lost 10 bases and J 6 bases, leaving 16 bases between the germline ends. Germline values: CDR1 MNHEY, CDR2 SMNVEV (reference sequence). This CDR3 reads CATRTLYANEQFF. CDR3 nucleotides: TGTGCCACTAGAACGCTCTACGCCAATGAGCAGTTCTTC.

V usage is TRBV6-5 and J usage is TRBJ1-1; the D gene is possibly TRBD1 (5 bases). The V gene's germline CDR1 is MNHEY and CDR2 SVGAGI. This CDR3 is built from 16 residues. Trimming stripped 0 bases from V and 0 bases from J, with 11 bases between. The CDR3 here is CASSYSSGGVNTEAFF. CDR3 nucleotide sequence: TGTGCCAGCAGTTACTCGAGCGGGGGTGTGAACACTGAAGCTTTCTTT.

The chain joins TRBV18 to TRBJ2-7; 11 nucleotides agree with TRBD2. V gave up 5 bases and J gave up 2 bases; unmatched junction bases: 2. This CDR3 has 14 residues. Germline V CDR1 and CDR2: KGHSH, LQKENI. The CDR3 DNA is TGTGCCAGCTCAACTAGCGGGGGAACCTACGAGCAGTACTTC. Amino acid sequence: CASSTSGGTYEQYF.

This rearrangement joins TRBV7-2 to TRBJ2-1; weak D call: TRBD1 (6 bases). Germline CDR1 SGHTA, CDR2 FQGNSA. With 5 bases removed from V and 6 bases from J, the gap between germline ends came to 11 bases. The CDR3 sequence is 13 residues long. CDR3: CASSLGQINEQFF. For the CDR3, the DNA is TGTGCCAGCAGCCTGGGACAAATCAATGAGCAGTTCTTC.

The chain combines TRBV6-5 with TRBJ2-1; TRBD2 matches 7 bases. CDR3 length equals 14 residues. Unmatched junction bases numbered 8, after V lost 5 bases and J lost 7 bases. Germline assignment: CDR1 MNHEY and CDR2 SVGAGI. The CDR3 sequence is CASSPPGLPNEQFF. The CDR3 nucleotides read TGTGCCAGCAGTCCCCCGGGACTACCTAATGAGCAGTTCTTC.

The rearrangement links TRBV6-5 to TRBJ1-4, with D hard to call. V lost 5 bases to trimming and J lost 14 bases, with 15 bases between them. The CDR3 has 12 residues. Looked up from germline, CDR1 is MNHEY and CDR2 is SVGAGI. CDR3 sequence (DNA): TGTGCCAGCAGTCCGGGAGGGCAGCTCCTGTTTTTT. Translation: CASSPGGQLLFF.

V gene TRBV19 combines with J gene TRBJ2-7, with unresolved D. Germline CDR1 LNHDA, CDR2 SQIVND (reference sequence). The CDR3 extends over 14 amino acids. V lost 0 bases, J lost 3 bases, and 9 bases lay in between. The CDR3 protein is CASSIDPDNYEQYF. CDR3 bases: TGTGCCAGTAGTATAGACCCCGACAACTACGAGCAGTACTTC.

This clone has only one observation. This rearrangement joins TRBV7-2 to TRBJ1-4; TRBD1 is a possible D gene (6 bases). The CDR3 spans 15 residues. The V and J ends lost 5 bases and 7 bases respectively, with 17 bases between them. CDR1 is SGHTA, CDR2 FQGNSA, per germline. CDR3 sequence reads: CASSPPGHGAEKLFF. The CDR3 nucleotides read TGTGCCAGCAGCCCACCGGGACACGGGGCTGAAAAACTGTTTTTT.

J is TRBJ1-1 and V is TRBV30; D might be TRBD1 (5 bases). V lost 1 base to trimming and J lost 0 bases, with 6 bases between them. The CDR3 is 13 residues long. The V gene's germline CDR1 is GTSNPN and CDR2 SVGIG (reference sequence). The CDR3 here is CAWSATVNTEAFF. In DNA, the CDR3 is TGTGCCTGGAGTGCGACAGTGAACACTGAAGCTTTCTTT.

The V gene is TRBV7-8, the J gene TRBJ1-4, with D unresolved. Germline values: CDR1 SGHVS, CDR2 FQNEAQ. The V end lost 1 base, the J end lost 7 bases, and 10 bases lay between the germline ends. The CDR3 spans 14 residues. In nucleotides, the CDR3 is TGTGCCAGCAGCTTAGTTGGGGAGGCTGAAAAACTGTTTTTT. This sequence encodes CASSLVGEAEKLFF.

V usage is TRBV2 and J usage is TRBJ1-5, with a weak D call TRBD1 (6 bases). The length of the CDR3 is 15 residues. V lost 5 bases and J 4 bases, leaving 15 bases between the germline ends. The germline CDR1 and CDR2 sequences are SNHLY and FYNNEI. CDR3 sequence (DNA): TGTGCCAGCAGTCAATCTGGGGGGGCAAATCAGCCCCAGCATTTT. It translates to CASSQSGGANQPQHF.